These 25 T cell receptor beta chains came from one sample sequenced in a study of blood T cell repertoires in COVID-19. The data were produced by immunoSEQ multiplex PCR, yet TCRdb's version contains in-frame clones alone and is incomplete. Altogether more than 95,000 clones are present, 75% to 95% being singletons, with the ten largest covering 1.5% to 2%. Sequenced: peripheral blood. These receptor sequences come from a human donor with active COVID-19. The donor label of this sample is uncertain.

V and J are TRBV10-2 and TRBJ1-3; D is uncertain. In germline, CDR1 is WSHSY, CDR2 SAAADI. There are 13 residues in the CDR3. Deletions cut 0 bases from V and 4 bases from J, with 4 bases between. The CDR3 protein is CASSESRGNTIYF. The CDR3 nucleotides read TGCGCCAGCAGTGAGTCGAGAGGAAACACCATATATTTT.

The V and J genes are TRBV7-2 and TRBJ2-1, with a possible D match to TRBD2 (5 bases). Germline V gene sequence: CDR1 SGHTA, CDR2 FQGNSA. The CDR3 spans 13 residues. V was pared by 3 bases and J by 8 bases, with 11 bases between. CDR3 nucleotide sequence: TGTGCCAGCAGCTTTTCCGGGATCGATGAGCAGTTCTTC. Translation: CASSFSGIDEQFF. The variable domain in full, completed from reference TRBV7-2 and TRBJ2-1, reads GAGVSQSPSNKVTEKGKDVELRCDPISGHTALYWYRQSLGQGLEFLIYFQGNSAPDKSGLPSDRFSAERTGGSVSTLTIQRTQQEDSAVYLCASSFSGIDEQFFGPGTRLTVL.

DNA of the CDR3: TGTGCCAGCAGCTTAGGTGGGGGGGCGATTGAGCAGTTCTTC. It codes for CASSLGGGAIEQFF. The chain uses TRBV7-7 and TRBJ2-1, with D possibly being TRBD2 (7 bases). V lost 1 base and J lost 9, with 13 bases in between. The V gene's germline CDR1 is SSHAT and CDR2 FNYEAQ (reference sequence). This CDR3 has 14 amino acids. The complete variable domain, with remaining parts taken from reference TRBV7-7 and TRBJ2-1, reads GAGVSQSPRYKVTKRGQDVTLRCDPISSHATLYWYQQALGQGPEFLTYFNYEAQPDKSGLPSDRFSAERPEGSISTLTIQRTEQRDSAMYRCASSLGGGAIEQFFGPGTRLTVL.

The chain has TRBV3-1 (or the pseudogene TRBV3-2) and TRBJ1-1; D unclear. The germline V and J ends were trimmed by 0 bases and 1 base, with 6 bases remaining between them. CDR3 length equals 14 residues. The V gene's germline CDR1 is LGHDT and CDR2 YNNKEL (reference sequence). The CDR3 spells CASSQDLRNTEAFF. CDR3 coding DNA: TGTGCCAGCAGCCAAGATCTCCGGAACACTGAAGCTTTCTTT.

The genes are TRBV7-2 and TRBJ2-4, with TRBD2 matching 7 bases. J gave up 9 bases and V 6 bases, and 14 bases lay outside the gene matches. CDR3 size: 15 residues. The germline CDR1 and CDR2 sequences are SGHTA and FQGNSA. The CDR3 coding sequence is TGTGCCAGCAGACGAAGGACTGGGGGAGGGCCCATTCAGTACTTC. Translating gives CASRRRTGGGPIQYF. Full variable domain (rest looked up from reference TRBV7-2 and TRBJ2-4): GAGVSQSPSNKVTEKGKDVELRCDPISGHTALYWYRQSLGQGLEFLIYFQGNSAPDKSGLPSDRFSAERTGGSVSTLTIQRTQQEDSAVYLCASRRRTGGGPIQYFGAGTRLSVL.

The rearrangement uses TRBV27 and TRBJ1-5, with TRBD1 identical over 7 bases. Germline trimming cut 2 bases from V and 2 bases from J; bases unmatched to any gene: 3. CDR3 length equals 15 residues. The V gene's germline CDR1 is MNHEY and CDR2 SMNVEV (reference sequence). The CDR3 DNA is TGTGCCAGCAGTTTAAGTACAGGGGGCAATCAGCCCCAGCATTTT. Translating it yields CASSLSTGGNQPQHF.

The chain is built from TRBV6-5 and TRBJ2-1, with D unresolved. Per the germline V gene, CDR1 is MNHEY and CDR2 is SVGAGI. V was shortened by 6 bases and J by 9 bases, with 9 bases between the two germline ends. CDR3 length equals 11 residues. The CDR3: CASSGRGEQFF. The CDR3, as DNA: TGTGCCAGCAGCGGTCGAGGTGAGCAGTTCTTC.

V usage is TRBV27 and J usage is TRBJ2-2; the match to TRBD2 covers 10 bases. The ends lost 0 bases at V and 4 bases at J; junction bases unmatched: 14. From germline, CDR1 is MNHEY and CDR2 SMNVEV (reference sequence). CDR3 size: 20 residues. The DNA for the CDR3 is TGTGCCAGCAGTTTATCGATAAGCGGGGGGGCGTCTCGTTTCACCGGGGAGCTGTTTTTT. Translation gives CASSLSISGGASRFTGELFF.

CDR3 DNA sequence: TGTGCCAGCAGCTGGGGGACTAGTGGTCAAGAGACCCAGTACTTC. Translation: CASSWGTSGQETQYF. The V and J genes are TRBV7-7 and TRBJ2-5; 8 nucleotides agree with TRBD2. The V gene end was trimmed by 4 bases and the J gene end by 2 bases; junction bases not matched to a gene: 6. The CDR3 consists of 15 residues. From germline, CDR1 is SSHAT and CDR2 FNYEAQ (reference sequence). The whole variable domain, filled in from reference TRBV7-7 and TRBJ2-5, reads GAGVSQSPRYKVTKRGQDVTLRCDPISSHATLYWYQQALGQGPEFLTYFNYEAQPDKSGLPSDRFSAERPEGSISTLTIQRTEQRDSAMYRCASSWGTSGQETQYFGPGTRLLVL.

The rearrangement joins TRBV28 to TRBJ2-2; 8 bases are shared with TRBD2. The germline gives CDR1 MDHEN, CDR2 SYDVKM. Losses at the gene ends were 3 bases for V and 1 base for J; bases not matched to a gene: 13. The CDR3 is made up of 19 amino acids. The CDR3 nucleotides are TGTGCCAGCAGTTTCCGCGGGGGACTCGCGGGGGGGAACACCGGGGAGCTGTTTTTT. It is translated as CASSFRGGLAGGNTGELFF.

V is TRBV5-3 and J is TRBJ2-2; unclear D gene. TRBV5-3 is placed among ORFs of uncertain function. This CDR3 is built from 13 residues. V dropped 4 bases and J dropped 6 bases, with 10 bases sitting between them. In DNA form, the CDR3 reads TGTGCCAGAAGCCCCCGGTTTTCCGGGGAGCTGTTTTTT. This codes for CARSPRFSGELFF.

This chain connects TRBV7-7 to TRBJ2-2; D is possibly TRBD1 (5 bases). Trimming took off 2 bases at V and 6 bases at J, with 16 bases between the two ends. Germline CDR1 SSHAT, CDR2 FNYEAQ (reference sequence). CDR3 length: 16 residues. CDR3 residues: CASSLTAGSEPGELFF. The CDR3 DNA reads as TGTGCCAGCAGCTTAACGGCAGGGTCGGAACCCGGGGAGCTGTTTTTT.

The chain employs TRBV7-2 and TRBJ1-6; possible D gene TRBD1, 5 bases. Trimming removed 0 bases at V and 1 base at J, with 7 bases between. The germline V gene has CDR1 SGHTA and CDR2 FQGNSA. The CDR3 length is 16 residues. The CDR3 loop is CASSLARTSYNSPLHF. DNA for the CDR3: TGTGCCAGCAGCTTAGCTAGGACATCCTATAATTCACCCCTCCACTTT. The full variable domain, in which reference TRBV7-2 and TRBJ1-6 provide the parts outside the CDR3, is GAGVSQSPSNKVTEKGKDVELRCDPISGHTALYWYRQSLGQGLEFLIYFQGNSAPDKSGLPSDRFSAERTGGSVSTLTIQRTQQEDSAVYLCASSLARTSYNSPLHFGNGTRLTVT.

CDR3 loop: CASSFFRTRTNTGELFF. In DNA form, the CDR3 reads TGTGCCAGCAGCTTCTTCCGGACTAGGACGAACACCGGGGAGCTGTTTTTT. The chain combines TRBV7-6 with TRBJ2-2; 7 bases map to TRBD2. The CDR3 sequence is 17 residues long. With 3 bases clipped from V and 0 bases from J, the junction kept 7 bases outside the gene matches. CDR1 and CDR2 (germline): SGHVS, FNYEAQ.

The chain carries TRBV27 and TRBJ2-7; 10 bases line up with TRBD1. V lost 4 bases to trimming and J lost 2 bases; unmatched junction nucleotides: 5. From germline, CDR1 is MNHEY and CDR2 SMNVEV (reference sequence). This CDR3 region has 15 residues. CDR3 residues: CASSSPGQGTYEQYF. The CDR3 DNA reads as TGTGCCAGCAGTTCCCCGGGACAGGGGACCTACGAGCAGTACTTC.

J is TRBJ1-1 and V is TRBV6-6, with TRBD1 identical over 7 bases. Per germline, CDR1 MNHNY and CDR2 SVGAGI (reference sequence). The CDR3 extends over 13 amino acids. The J segment lost 4 bases and the V segment lost 5 bases, leaving 4 bases of the junction unmatched. In nucleotides, the CDR3 is TGTGCCAGCAGTATGGGACAGTTCACTGAAGCTTTCTTT. This codes for CASSMGQFTEAFF.

The chain couples TRBV6-5 to TRBJ2-3; unclear D gene. V lost 5 bases and J 0 bases, leaving 12 bases between the germline ends. Germline V lookup: CDR1 MNHEY, CDR2 SVGAGI. The CDR3 sequence is 15 residues long. CDR3 protein: CASSQTGWSTDTQYF. CDR3 nucleotides: TGTGCCAGCAGTCAGACCGGGTGGAGCACAGATACGCAGTATTTT.

The V gene is TRBV6-5, the J gene TRBJ2-3, with a weak D call TRBD1 (6 bases). The CDR3 runs to 12 residues. From germline, CDR1 is MNHEY and CDR2 SVGAGI. The ends were cut back, 6 bases at V and 6 bases at J, with 10 bases in the middle. The CDR3 nucleotides are TGTGCCAGCAGGACAGGCGGGGATACGCAGTATTTT. This encodes CASRTGGDTQYF.

The V call is TRBV2, the J call TRBJ2-5; 8 nucleotides match TRBD2. Per germline, CDR1 SNHLY and CDR2 FYNNEI. The CDR3 totals 15 residues. V dropped 4 bases and J dropped 0; count of bases not matched to a gene: 4. CDR3 sequence: CASSGLAWYQETQYF. The CDR3 DNA is TGTGCCAGCAGTGGACTAGCGTGGTACCAAGAGACCCAGTACTTC.

The chain couples TRBV6-5 to TRBJ1-5; the D gene is possibly TRBD1 (6 bases). Germline V gene sequence: CDR1 MNHEY, CDR2 SVGAGI. Trimming pared 5 bases from V and 3 bases from J, leaving 11 bases between. The CDR3 consists of 14 residues. This CDR3 reads CASSRTEHNQPQHF. In DNA form, the CDR3 reads TGTGCCAGCAGTCGGACAGAGCACAATCAGCCCCAGCATTTT.

The CDR3 DNA reads TGCGCCAGCAGCCCTACTAGCGGGGGGGCTACCGAGCAGTACTTC. This translates into CASSPTSGGATEQYF. This chain connects TRBV5-1 to TRBJ2-7, with 13 bases matching TRBD2. Germline values: CDR1 SGHRS, CDR2 YFSETQ. V was clipped by 4 bases and J by 6 bases; unmatched bases: 7. The CDR3 length is 15 residues. The variable domain in full, completed from reference TRBV5-1 and TRBJ2-7, reads KAGVTQTPRYLIKTRGQQVTLSCSPISGHRSVSWYQQTPGQGLQFLFEYFSETQRNKGNFPGRFSGRQFSNSRSEMNVSTLELGDSALYLCASSPTSGGATEQYFGPGTRLTVT.

This chain connects TRBV3-1 (or the pseudogene TRBV3-2) to TRBJ2-1; 9 positions match TRBD1. The V gene's germline CDR1 is LGHDT and CDR2 YNNKEL (reference sequence). The CDR3 has 17 amino acids. J was trimmed by 2 bases and V by 4 bases; bases with no gene match: 9. The CDR3 nucleotides read TGTGCCAGCAGCCCAATGATCGGGACAGGGACCTACAATGAGCAGTTCTTC. Translated: CASSPMIGTGTYNEQFF.

V is TRBV5-4 and J is TRBJ1-2; D is uncertain. V shed 5 bases and J shed 4 bases, with 9 bases lying between them. CDR1 and CDR2 (germline): SGHNT, YYREEE (reference sequence). The CDR3 has 12 amino acids. CDR3 coding DNA: TGTGCCAGCAGTCCAGATACCTATGGCTACACCTTC. Its translation is CASSPDTYGYTF.

CDR3 residues: CASSPRGALNTEAFF. DNA of the CDR3: TGTGCCAGCAGCCCACGGGGGGCCCTGAACACTGAAGCTTTCTTT. This chain links TRBV3-1 (or the pseudogene TRBV3-2) with TRBJ1-1; D possibly corresponds to TRBD1 (6 bases). Germline-derived CDR1 and CDR2 are LGHDT and YNNKEL (reference sequence). The CDR3 is 15 residues long. V was trimmed by 4 bases and J by 0 bases, leaving 12 bases between them.

The table lists this clone with a count of one. DNA of the CDR3: TGTGCCAGCCTAAAACCCGGGACAGGGGGCATCCATGGCTACACCTTC. Translated, it gives CASLKPGTGGIHGYTF. The chain links TRBV25-1 to TRBJ1-2, with 12 positions matching TRBD1. The ends lost 8 bases at V and 6 bases at J; junction bases unmatched: 13. This CDR3 is built from 16 residues. Germline loops: CDR1 MGHDK, CDR2 SYGVNS.